This T cell receptor beta chain was sequenced for a study of low-dose radiotherapy and immunotherapy resistance in tumors. At the level of the study: A total of 6.5 Gy was given to Cohort 1 as 0.5 Gy per fraction every 2 weeks. Intravenously given cyclophosphamide 200 mg/m2 followed a two-week schedule that placed each dose one day before radiation and immunotherapy.

This clonotype appeared many times. Time point here: before trial treatment. This CDR3 has 13 residues. CDR1 is DFQATT, CDR2 SNEGSKA, per germline (reference sequence). The V end was cut by 5 bases, the J end by 6 bases, with 13 bases between. TRAV- and TRBV-specific primers primed first-strand cDNA, covering alpha and beta chains. Both a constant-region primer and a V-primer adapter served to amplify TCRs across about 20 PCR cycles. TCRdb called the reads again in MiXCR, with one record for every CDR3 protein. This table holds about 82,000 distinct CDR3 sequences, approximately 17% found once. The sequences come from PBMCs, collected before treatment. The V and J genes are TRBV20-1 and TRBJ2-2; no firm D call. This clonotype originated in a male donor with prostate cancer. The CDR3 reads CSALATSAGELFF. The CDR3 DNA follows: TGCAGTGCTCTCGCCACGTCGGCCGGGGAGCTGTTTTTT.